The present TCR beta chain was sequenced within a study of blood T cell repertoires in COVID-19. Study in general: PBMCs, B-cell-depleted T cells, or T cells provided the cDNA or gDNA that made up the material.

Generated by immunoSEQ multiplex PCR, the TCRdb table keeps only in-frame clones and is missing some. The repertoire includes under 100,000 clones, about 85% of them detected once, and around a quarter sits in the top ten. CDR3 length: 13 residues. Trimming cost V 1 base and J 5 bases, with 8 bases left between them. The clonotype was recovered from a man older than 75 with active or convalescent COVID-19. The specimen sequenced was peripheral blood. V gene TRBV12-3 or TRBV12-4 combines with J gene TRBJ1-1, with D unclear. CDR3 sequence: CASSLGGLTEAFF. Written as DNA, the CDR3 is TGTGCCAGCAGTTTAGGAGGATTAACTGAAGCTTTCTTT.